These 5 T cell receptor beta chains were sequenced from one sample in a study of blood T cells in healthy people across ages. A second PCR of roughly 7 to 11 cycles used a sample-barcoded 5' primer and a J-beta primer mix. TCRdb re-called the 5' RACE reads with MiXCR, one entry per CDR3 protein. The table has about 1.6 million distinct CDR3 sequences, 30% to 40% seen once; the top ten hold roughly 10%. The sample comprised blood. These receptors all come from a woman in her twenties or thirties in good health.

J is TRBJ2-1 and V is TRBV5-1; D uncertain. With 0 bases removed from V and 8 bases from J, the gap between germline ends came to 12 bases. CDR3 size: 14 residues. Germline CDR1 and CDR2: SGHRS and YFSETQ. The CDR3 bases are TGCGCCAGCAGCTTGGGACAAGCGACGGATGAGCAGTTCTTC. Translated, it gives CASSLGQATDEQFF.

This clonotype has a handful of counts. The chain combines TRBV7-3 with TRBJ2-3; 8 bases are shared with TRBD1. Trimming removed 5 bases from V and 2 bases from J; junction bases left unmatched: 15. The CDR3 runs to 18 residues. Germline CDR1 and CDR2: SGHTA and FQGTGA. CDR3 nucleotide sequence: TGTGCCAGCAGCCGCACAGGGGGTGGTGTTTTAAACACAGATACGCAGTATTTT. This translates into CASSRTGGGVLNTDTQYF. The full variable domain, completed using reference TRBV7-3 and TRBJ2-3, is GAGVSQTPSNKVTEKGKYVELRCDPISGHTALYWYRQSLGQGPEFLIYFQGTGAADDSGLPNDRFFAVRPEGSVSTLKIQRTERGDSAVYLCASSRTGGGVLNTDTQYFGPGTRLTVL.

This clonotype was counted ten times or more. The rearrangement uses TRBV5-1 and TRBJ2-3; a weak D match, TRBD1 (6 bases). The CDR3 contains 15 residues. V was trimmed by 4 bases and J by 0 bases, leaving 12 bases between them. Per germline, CDR1 SGHRS and CDR2 YFSETQ. The CDR3 nucleotides read TGCGCCAGCAGCACGGGACACCTAAGCACAGATACGCAGTATTTT. Its protein product is CASSTGHLSTDTQYF.

This clonotype was detected ten times or more. This chain connects TRBV4-1 to TRBJ2-5, with D possibly TRBD2 on 6 matching bases. Trimming left V 2 bases short and J 5 bases short, with 15 bases between. The CDR3 consists of 15 residues. CDR1 is MGHRA and CDR2 is YSYEKL in the germline V gene. CDR3 nucleotide sequence: TGCGCCAGCAGCCAAAGGACGGGGGTGGGGGAGACCCAGTACTTC. Its translation: CASSQRTGVGETQYF.

This clonotype has a handful of counts. At one end, the junction sequence differs from germline, possibly due to a read error. The chain has TRBV5-5 and TRBJ2-7; D call uncertain. CDR1 and CDR2 (germline): SGHKS, YYEKEE (reference sequence). This CDR3 spans 13 amino acids. The CDR3 sequence: CASTLGGTYEQYF. The CDR3 bases are TGTGCCAGCACCTTGGGTGGAACCTACGAGCAGTACTTC.